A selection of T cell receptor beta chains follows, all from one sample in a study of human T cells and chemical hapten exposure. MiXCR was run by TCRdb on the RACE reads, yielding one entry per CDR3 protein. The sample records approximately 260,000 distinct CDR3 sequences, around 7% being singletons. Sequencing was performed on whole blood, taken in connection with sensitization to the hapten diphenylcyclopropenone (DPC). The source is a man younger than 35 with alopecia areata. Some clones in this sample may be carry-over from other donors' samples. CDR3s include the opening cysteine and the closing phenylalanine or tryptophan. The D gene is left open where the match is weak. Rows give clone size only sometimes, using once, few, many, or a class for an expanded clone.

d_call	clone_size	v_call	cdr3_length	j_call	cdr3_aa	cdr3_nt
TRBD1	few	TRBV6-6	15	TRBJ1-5	CASSEQGALGQPQHF	TGTGCCAGCAGCGAGCAGGGGGCGCTTGGTCAGCCCCAGCATTTT
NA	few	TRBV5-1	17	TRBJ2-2	CASTPGMGGSNTGELFF	TGCGCCAGCACCCCCGGGATGGGGGGCTCGAACACCGGGGAGCTGTTTTTT
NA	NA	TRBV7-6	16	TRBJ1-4	CASSLTPPSTNEKLFF	TGTGCCAGCAGCTTAACCCCGCCTTCAACTAATGAAAAACTGTTTTTT
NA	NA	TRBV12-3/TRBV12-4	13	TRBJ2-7	CASSFARTYEQYF	TGTGCCAGCAGTTTTGCCAGAACCTACGAGCAGTACTTC
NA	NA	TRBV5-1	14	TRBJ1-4	CASNQGATNEKLFF	TGCGCCAGCAACCAGGGTGCCACTAATGAAAAACTGTTTTTT
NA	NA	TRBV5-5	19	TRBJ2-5	CTSSPLGSAEETNQETQYF	TGTACCAGCAGCCCCCTAGGGAGCGCCGAGGAAACCAACCAGGAGACCCAGTACTTC
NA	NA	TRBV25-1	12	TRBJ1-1	CASSESYTEAFF	TGTGCCAGCAGTGAATCGTACACTGAAGCTTTCTTT
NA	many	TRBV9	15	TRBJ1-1	CASSVAPEMNTEAFF	TGTGCCAGCAGCGTAGCTCCGGAAATGAACACTGAAGCTTTCTTT
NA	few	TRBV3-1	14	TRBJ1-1	CASSQGAGVTEAFF	TGTGCCAGCAGCCAAGGGGCAGGCGTCACTGAAGCTTTCTTT
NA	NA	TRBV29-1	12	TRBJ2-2	CSVVTAGGELFF	TGCAGCGTAGTGACAGCTGGCGGGGAGCTGTTTTTT
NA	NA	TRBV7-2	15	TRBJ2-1	CASSYLVRSYNEQFF	TGTGCCAGCAGCTATTTAGTCCGCTCCTACAATGAGCAGTTCTTC
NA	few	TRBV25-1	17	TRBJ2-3	CASSEFRGIGGTDTQYF	TGTGCCAGCAGTGAATTCAGAGGAATCGGGGGCACAGATACGCAGTATTTT